The clone carrying this T cell receptor (beta chain) is a singleton in its sample. Antigen unknown. Study-wide findings and caveats: The TCR gene usage of tumor memory CD4+ T cells clustered together with blood and lymph node memory CD4+ cells and with lymph node naive CD4+ cells.

The TRBV12-4/TRBJ1-2 clonotypes were amplified using barcode primers with ligated adaptors. A single record per CDR3 protein comes from TCRdb applying MiXCR to the multiplex PCR reads. This sample has 1,100 to 1,500 distinct CDR3 sequences, with around 15% found just once. Trimming cost V 6 bases and J 5 bases, with 10 bases left between them. The CDR3 totals 12 residues. The TCR was taken from a female donor with breast cancer. Sequences were obtained from naive CD4+ T cells sorted from blood. The subset was: naive CD4+ T cells, CD4+CD45RA+CD25-. The chain couples TRBV12-3 or TRBV12-4 to TRBJ1-2; no clear D gene. DNA for the CDR3: TGTGCCAGCAGCCCGAGATCGTATGGCTACACCTTC. Translated: CASSPRSYGYTF.